Detailed here is one T cell receptor beta chain. The source of the sample is a study of blood T cell repertoires in COVID-19. The V gene's germline CDR1 is SGHTA and CDR2 FQGNSA. This CDR3 spans 16 amino acids. J was trimmed by 8 bases and V by 1 base; bases with no gene match: 11. In the study's own analysis: Reference gene primers were amplified, and this amplification served to estimate nucleated cell counts. Method: immunoSEQ multiplex PCR; TCRdb's copy keeps in-frame clones and lacks some. The V and J calls and clone size are taken from that table; D and trimming were inferred from the DNA. The sample records over 250,000 clones, around 79% being singletons.

This clonotype was sampled from a woman of 80 years or more with acute or convalescent COVID-19. The rearrangement uses TRBV7-2 and TRBJ1-2, with TRBD1 matching over 9 bases. Material for sequencing was peripheral blood. The CDR3 sequence is CASSLGGQGQGKGYTF. The CDR3 nucleotides read TGTGCCAGCAGCTTAGGAGGACAGGGGCAGGGAAAGGGCTACACCTTC. The entire variable domain, with the rest obtained from reference TRBV7-2 and TRBJ1-2, is as follows: GAGVSQSPSNKVTEKGKDVELRCDPISGHTALYWYRQSLGQGLEFLIYFQGNSAPDKSGLPSDRFSAERTGGSVSTLTIQRTQQEDSAVYLCASSLGGQGQGKGYTFGSGTRLTVV.